The T cell receptor beta chain described here comes from a study of T cell changes during pregnancy in multiple sclerosis. CDR1 is SGHAT and CDR2 is FQNNGV in the germline V gene. V gave up 3 bases and J gave up 10 bases, with 12 bases separating them. CDR3 length: 12 residues. This clone was detected only a few times. TCRdb keeps only in-frame clones here, not all; method: immunoSEQ multiplex PCR. The sample has roughly 80,000 clones; 89% are singletons. The material sequenced was peripheral blood, taken before pregnancy. The source of this sequence is a female donor with multiple sclerosis, enrolled in a pregnancy study. V and J are TRBV11-2 and TRBJ1-2; the D gene is possibly TRBD1 (6 bases). In DNA form, the CDR3 reads TGTGCCAGCAGCTTGGACAGTAGAGACTACACCTTC. As protein: CASSLDSRDYTF. Based on the CDR3 plus reference TRBV11-2 and TRBJ1-2, the full variable domain is EAGVAQSPRYKIIEKRQSVAFWCNPISGHATLYWYQQILGQGPKLLIQFQNNGVVDDSQLPKDRFSAERLKGVDSTLKIQPAKLEDSAVYLCASSLDSRDYTFGSGTRLTVV.